This T cell receptor beta chain was captured by sequencing in a study of response to subunit inactivated influenza vaccine. Notes on the study in general: Few new T cells, the authors suggested, are recruited by each seasonal influenza vaccination.

There are a few counts of this clonotype. What it binds is not known. In TCRdb, the RT-PCR reads were re-called with MiXCR into one record per CDR3 protein. Among hundreds of thousands of distinct CDR3 sequences listed, around 14% were seen once. The material was PBMCs from blood, obtained around 14 days before vaccination. This sequence was found in a man in his fifties who received an inactivated influenza vaccine.

Here the CDR3 DNA reads TGCAGTGCTAGGCGGCAAAGCACAGATACGCAGTATTTT. Its protein is CSARRQSTDTQYF. The rearrangement links TRBV20-1 to TRBJ2-3; no reliable D call. Trimming took 3 bases from V and 0 from J, leaving 7 bases between them. The CDR3 totals 13 residues. Germline V CDR1 and CDR2: DFQATT, SNEGSKA (reference sequence).